Presented here are 5 T cell receptor beta chains from one specimen sequenced in a study of cytomegalovirus exposure and HLA in healthy donors. Produced via immunoSEQ multiplex PCR; TCRdb's table is partial and in-frame only. The sample holds about 120,000 clones, approximately 87% seen once. The sequenced sample consisted of PBMCs. These receptors all stem from a young woman in good health and CMV-seropositive.

V gene TRBV4-1 combines with J gene TRBJ1-2; 8 bases line up with TRBD1. V lost 2 bases and J lost 5; bases outside the gene matches: 10. The CDR3 contains 16 residues. CDR1 and CDR2 (germline): MGHRA, YSYEKL. The CDR3 DNA sequence: TGCGCCAGCAGCCAAAAGCACAGGGGGACTGGGTATGGCTACACCTTC. Translating it yields CASSQKHRGTGYGYTF.

The CDR3, as DNA: TGTGCCAGCAGCTGGGCGGGTCCTGCAACTAATGAAAAACTGTTTTTT. Its translation: CASSWAGPATNEKLFF. This chain joins TRBV5-5 and TRBJ1-4; D unclear. Per germline, CDR1 SGHKS and CDR2 YYEKEE (reference sequence). Trimming removed 3 bases at V and 0 bases at J, with 12 bases between. The CDR3 has 16 residues.

The chain employs TRBV6-5 and TRBJ2-7; TRBD2 is a possible D gene (6 bases). The germline V gene encodes CDR1 MNHEY and CDR2 SVGAGI. V was shortened by 2 bases and J by 2 bases, with 10 bases between the two germline ends. The CDR3 sequence is 14 residues long. CDR3 protein: CASSYGDWTYEQYF. CDR3 nucleotide sequence: TGTGCCAGCAGTTACGGGGACTGGACCTACGAGCAGTACTTC.

The chain links TRBV7-2 to TRBJ2-3, with D unclear. V was cut by 5 bases and J by 3 bases, with 9 bases left in between. This CDR3 region has 13 residues. Germline V gene data show CDR1 as SGHTA and CDR2 as FQGNSA. The CDR3 spells CASSNYGTDTQYF. The CDR3 DNA follows: TGTGCCAGCAGCAACTACGGGACAGATACGCAGTATTTT.

This sequence joins TRBV9 and TRBJ2-3, with D possibly matching TRBD2 (5 bases). Trimming removed 5 bases from V and 3 bases from J, with 16 bases in between. CDR3 length: 15 amino acids. CDR1 and CDR2 from the germline V gene are SGDLS and YYNGEE. The CDR3 DNA is TGTGCCAGCAGAGAAGGCTCTGGCGGGACAGATACGCAGTATTTT. The encoded protein is CASREGSGGTDTQYF. Drawing the rest from reference TRBV9 and TRBJ2-3, the complete variable domain is DSGVTQTPKHLITATGQRVTLRCSPRSGDLSVYWYQQSLDQGLQFLIQYYNGEERAKGNILERFSAQQFPDLHSELNLSSLELGDSALYFCASREGSGGTDTQYFGPGTRLTVL.